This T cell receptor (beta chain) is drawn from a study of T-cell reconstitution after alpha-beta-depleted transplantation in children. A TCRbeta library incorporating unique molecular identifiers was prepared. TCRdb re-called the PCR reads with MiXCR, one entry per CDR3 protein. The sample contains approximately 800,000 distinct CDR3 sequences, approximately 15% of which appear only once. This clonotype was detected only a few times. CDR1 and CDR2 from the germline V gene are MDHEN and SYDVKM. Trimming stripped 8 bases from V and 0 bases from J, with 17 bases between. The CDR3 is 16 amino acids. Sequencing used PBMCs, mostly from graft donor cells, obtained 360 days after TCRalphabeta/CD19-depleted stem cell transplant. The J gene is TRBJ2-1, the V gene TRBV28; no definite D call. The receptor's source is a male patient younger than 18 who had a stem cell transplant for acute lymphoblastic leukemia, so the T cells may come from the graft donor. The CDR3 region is CASRHHTLVSYNEQFF. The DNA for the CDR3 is TGTGCCAGCCGTCACCATACCCTAGTCTCCTACAATGAGCAGTTCTTC. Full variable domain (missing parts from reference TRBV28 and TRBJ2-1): DVKVTQSSRYLVKRTGEKVFLECVQDMDHENMFWYRQDPGLGLRLIYFSYDVKMKEKGDIPEGYSVSREKKERFSLILESASTNQTSMYLCASRHHTLVSYNEQFFGPGTRLTVL.